This T cell receptor (beta chain) was captured in a study of cytomegalovirus exposure and HLA in healthy donors (dated by TCRdb to 2016 to 2017). Context from the whole study: In an earlier analysis of approximately 640 of the donors, 250 to 350 Gb of sequence data and 117 million unique TCR beta sequences from 150 million to 200 million T cells were reported. An early release that covered about 600 HLA-typed donors contained 250 to 350 gigabases of sequencing data and about 93 million unique TCR sequences. The genetic ancestry cluster associated with self-reported Caucasian donors included 70% to 85% of the roughly 390 genotyped donors. The study aimed to test whether cataloging public T cell receptors could reveal signatures of past pathogen exposure. The study profiled the T cell repertoires of hundreds of subjects by immunosequencing and related them to cytomegalovirus serostatus. In addition to the first cohort of roughly 670 subjects, a separate validation cohort of 130 or so different subjects was used. High-throughput TCR immunosequencing, statistical association of individual TCRs with disease status, and machine learning were combined to predict cytomegalovirus infection status. A later analysis re-analyzed previously published TCR beta repertoires from about 600 donors and added high-resolution HLA genotyping to study TCR occurrence patterns. Rather than drawing on any new phenotypic data, the later analysis identified candidate immune exposures from TCR beta sequences and the way those sequences occurred across donors. An earlier analysis of roughly 580 of the donors used high-throughput TCR beta sequencing to judge whether each TCR beta V gene segment behaved as functional or pseudogenic. Donor age, sex, ethnicity and CMV serostatus were compiled alongside the repertoire data. Genome-wide SNP genotypes for about three fifths of the roughly 700 donors were used in a later genetic analysis, which treated that subset as a discovery cohort. Every repertoire in the discovery cohort had been generated on one and the same sequencing platform. Class I and class II HLA loci were covered by the typing at four-digit resolution. The number of donors typed differed by locus, with about 629-630 for A, B, C, DRB1 and DQB1, around 500 for DQA1, under 610 for DPA1, and some 440 for DPB1. Because of strong linkage in the cohort, five DR-DQ haplotypes were treated as single units for association and clustering. Across 300 to 400 genotyped donors of the cohort, an average of 235,054 unique TCR beta nucleotide sequences per donor were sequenced, and 15% to 20% of those sequences were non-productive.

Libraries were constructed by the immunoSEQ multiplex PCR assay. A mixture of 60 forward primers for TCR Vbeta segments and 13 reverse primers for TCR Jbeta segments was used in the multiplex PCR. Amplification of the CDR3 region of rearranged TCR beta genes was performed with a multiplex PCR assay on genomic DNA. The amplified TCR beta libraries were sequenced on the Illumina HiSeq System as 87-base-pair reads. Turning to the authors' computational methods: A later analysis counted some 80 million unique TCR beta chains across the 500 to 850 repertoires, and roughly 9.9 million of these chains were shared by at least two donors. Raw reads were error-corrected and collapsed into unique sequences with a nearest-neighbor algorithm that merged closely related sequences to remove PCR and sequencing errors. To assign V, D and J gene segments, CDR3 sequences were aligned to IMGT reference sequences. For a sequence to be retained, a match of at least six nucleotides was required to both a V gene segment and a J gene segment. Rearrangements were classified as productive when the CDR3 lacked stop codons and remained in frame with V and J, and all other rearrangements were classified as non-productive. CDR3 was defined by IMGT convention, running from the second conserved V-encoded cysteine to the conserved J-encoded phenylalanine. The earlier analysis of some 550 of the donors excluded any sequence lacking an unambiguous match to a single V gene segment. An earlier analysis of a few hundred of the donors called V segments functional above 56.7% productive rearrangements and segregating when the between-donor standard deviation exceeded 5%. A statistical classification framework was built to diagnose cytomegalovirus status from the catalog of TCR beta chain sequences. V and J gene assignment, in a later analysis, came from comparing TCR nucleotide sequences with IMGT/GENE-DB human TR gene sequences. In a later analysis, CDR3 sequences and most-parsimonious VDJ recombination scenarios were assigned using the TCRdist pipeline. In a later analysis, each TCR beta chain was defined by its CDR3 amino acid sequence together with its V-gene family, and reads without a unique V-gene family were excluded. A later analysis removed roughly 590 highly shared, low-generation-probability nucleotide sequences to deal with suspected cross-contamination and a sequencing artifact. In a later analysis, a clonal expansion index for each public chain was calculated from normalized within-repertoire ranks of inferred template counts. A later analysis computed generation probabilities with a VDJ recombination model fitted to out-of-frame rearrangements, and checked the results against IGoR. In a later analysis, hypergeometric tests were used to score TCR-TCR, TCR-HLA and TCR-CMV co-occurrence, with a repertoire-size bias correction applied to TCR pairs. A later analysis estimated false discovery rates by permuting HLA or CMV assignments 20 times. A later analysis grouped co-occurring TCRs with DBSCAN, adding TCRdist sequence similarity when clustering within HLA-allele-positive subsets. Co-occurrence clustering excluded repertoires with fewer than 30,000 or more than 120,000 public chains, plus five with anomalous nucleotide sharing. The clones in this table, taken by TCRdb from immuneACCESS, are in-frame only. Not every clone is retained; where verified, under half of the shortfall comes from an unresolved V gene, and the cause of the rest is unknown. V and J calls and clone size are those listed in that table; D and trimming were worked out from the DNA. The sample table holds some 91,000 clones, of which around 82% were seen once. Roughly 3% of the sample rests with the top ten.

Points on this clone: No antigen is known for it. No clone much larger than this one lies a single base away; base qualities are absent.

The cohort comprised 710 or so healthy bone marrow donors. All cohort members were sampled while nominally healthy, although unrecorded immune exposures were likely present. The donor was CMV seronegative and was included in the group of under 450 seronegative cohort members. Each donor provided a peripheral blood sample, and peripheral blood mononuclear cells were used for TCR beta sequencing. Genomic DNA extraction from the blood cell samples was performed with the Qiagen DNeasy Blood Extraction Kit. The CDR3 runs 14 amino acids, cysteine and phenylalanine included. Here the CDR3 DNA is all that survives: 42 bases in frame from base 1. CDR1 and CDR2 are read off the germline V gene (reference sequence) as GTSNPN and SVGIG. Trimming takes 5 bases from V and 5 bases from J, and the germline ends sit 15 bases apart. The study at large found these results: The presence/absence analyses assumed that sequencing depth was roughly uniform across donors, and that assumption may not be true. This cohort had only TCR beta chains sequenced, and the lack of alpha or paired-chain data limited which features could be detected. Linkage disequilibrium might explain the correlated functional status among segregating V segments, but an unknown experimental factor could not be excluded. Most TCR sequences were seen in very few donors, while some public TCRs were found in many individuals. Because counts were too low, seventeen rarely observed V segments, including chromosome 9 orphons, were excluded from the earlier analysis of 587 of the donors. According to a later analysis, TCR association rates differed among HLA loci, with DRB1 alleles showing the most associated TCRs and HLA-C alleles showing the fewest. V-gene and J-gene trimming of TCR beta chains was associated with a missense DCLRE1C variant in a later genetic analysis, and the association was replicated in an independent cohort. A cluster of highly shared sequence variants was judged likely to be a technical artifact of the sequencing pipeline. Cytomegalovirus status was reported to be diagnosed by the classifier with high specificity and sensitivity in both the original and validation cohorts. According to a later genetic analysis, donors in an Asian-associated ancestry cluster had fewer N-insertions in productive TCRs than the approximately 700-donor mean. In an earlier analysis of about 550 of the donors, most TCR beta V segments were observed in productive rearrangements about 87% or about 30% of the time, broadly matching IMGT annotations. A further reported finding was that TCR beta sequences accurately predicted the HLA-A and HLA-B alleles for most subjects in the first cohort. In a later analysis, HLA-associated TCR beta chains showed more clonal expansion and lower generation probabilities than non-associated chains that were equally common. According to a later analysis, parvovirus B19, influenza, CMV and Epstein-Barr virus appeared linked to several top co-occurrence clusters. A later analysis found that most CMV-associated TCR beta chains appeared HLA-restricted, with HLA associations seemingly driven largely by CMV exposure. A later analysis associated about 17,000 TCR beta sequences with specific HLA alleles at a false discovery rate of 0.05. A total of 150 or so TCR beta chains were listed by the study as associated with cytomegalovirus. Some IMGT-functional V segments, including TRBV6-2 and TRBV6-3, could not be distinguished by the 87-base-pair reads and were therefore excluded. A few of the identified cytomegalovirus-associated TCR beta chains were confirmed in vitro to be specific for cytomegalovirus antigens. Immune exposure information for the cohort was limited to CMV serostatus. Because HLA typing was missing for some donors at each locus, association tests included only the typed subset. It was suggested by the authors that the approach could potentially be generalized to other disease states and immunological phenotypes. Assigning TCR associations to individual alleles was difficult when HLA alleles, especially DR and DQ, strongly co-occurred.

Material: PBMCs. In this chain, TRBV30 is recombined with TRBJ2-2; the D gene is perhaps TRBD2, from 6 matching bases. This sequence was found in a man aged 35-49 years in good health and CMV-seronegative. The CDR3 region reads CAWVRRGRTGELFF. Here is the DNA: TGTGCCTGGGTGAGGAGGGGTCGGACCGGGGAGCTGTTTTTT.